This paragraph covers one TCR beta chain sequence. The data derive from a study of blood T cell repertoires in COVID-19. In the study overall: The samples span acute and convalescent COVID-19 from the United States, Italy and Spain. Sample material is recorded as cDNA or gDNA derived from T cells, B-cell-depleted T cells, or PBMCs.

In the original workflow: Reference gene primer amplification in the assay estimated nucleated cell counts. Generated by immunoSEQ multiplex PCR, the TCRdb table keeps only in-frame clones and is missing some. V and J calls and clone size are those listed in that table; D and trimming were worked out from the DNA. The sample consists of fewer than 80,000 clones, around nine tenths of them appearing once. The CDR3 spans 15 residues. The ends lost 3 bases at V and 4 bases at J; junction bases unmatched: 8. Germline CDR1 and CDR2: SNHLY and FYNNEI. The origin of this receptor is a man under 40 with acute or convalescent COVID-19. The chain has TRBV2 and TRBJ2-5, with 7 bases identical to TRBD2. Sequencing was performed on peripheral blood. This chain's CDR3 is CASSDAGAPGETQYF. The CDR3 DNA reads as TGTGCCAGCAGTGATGCGGGAGCCCCGGGAGAGACCCAGTACTTC.